A selection of T cell receptor beta chains follows, all from one sample in a study of T cell responses to AZD1222 COVID-19 vaccine. Measured with immunoSEQ multiplex PCR; TCRdb has only the in-frame clones, and not every one. The table includes about 120,000 clones, 70% to 90% detected once. The sample was peripheral blood, taken on day 0 of AZD1222 vaccination. The receptors here all came from an adult in good health. Both conserved end residues are part of each CDR3. A D gene is named only where the DNA matches it firmly. Clone size is shown for a subset of rows, as once, few, many or a class of expanded clone.

size: -; V: TRBV19; D: -; J: TRBJ2-1; DNA: TGTGCCAGCACAAGCTCCTACAAGAATGAGCAGTTCTTC; CDR3: CASTSSYKNEQFF
size: -; V: TRBV12-3/TRBV12-4; D: TRBD1; J: TRBJ1-5; DNA: TGTGCCAGCAGTGGGACAGGGAATCAGCCCCAGCATTTT; CDR3: CASSGTGNQPQHF
size: -; V: TRBV3-1/TRBV3-2; D: -; J: TRBJ1-2; DNA: TGTGCCAGCAGCCCCCTATCCGGCCCTGGCTACACCTTC; CDR3: CASSPLSGPGYTF
size: once; V: TRBV29-1; D: -; J: TRBJ1-1; DNA: TGCAGCGCTGCGACAGGTTTGAACACTGAAGCTTTCTTT; CDR3: CSAATGLNTEAFF
size: -; V: TRBV7-9; D: TRBD1; J: TRBJ1-2; DNA: TGTGCCAGCAGCTCCGGGACAGCCCATCTTGGAGGCTACACCTTC; CDR3: CASSSGTAHLGGYTF
size: -; V: TRBV5-6; D: -; J: TRBJ2-7; DNA: TGTGCCAGCAGCCCCGGGGGGCTCGAGCAGTACTTC; CDR3: CASSPGGLEQYF
size: -; V: TRBV4-1; D: TRBD1; J: TRBJ2-7; DNA: TGCGCCAGCAGCCCTCGCCACCCCACTACAGGGGGGCCGCACGAGCAGTACTTC; CDR3: CASSPRHPTTGGPHEQYF
size: -; V: TRBV5-1; D: TRBD1; J: TRBJ1-2; DNA: TGCGCCAGCAGCTTGGATGCAGGGGGCTATGGCTACACCTTC; CDR3: CASSLDAGGYGYTF
size: -; V: TRBV10-2; D: -; J: TRBJ2-3; DNA: TGCGCCAGCAGGGGCAGGGGGGCAGATACGCAGTATTTT; CDR3: CASRGRGADTQYF
size: many; V: TRBV28; D: -; J: TRBJ2-7; DNA: TGTGCCAGCAGAGAGAAAGTGGGTAGCTTCAGGGAAGGGCTCGAGCAGTACTTC; CDR3: CASREKVGSFREGLEQYF
size: -; V: TRBV28; D: TRBD1; J: TRBJ2-1; DNA: TGTGCCAGCAGTTTATTTTGGGGCGCCCGGGACAGGGATAAGAGGGGTTACAATGAGCAGTTCTTC; CDR3: CASSLFWGARDRDKRGYNEQFF
size: -; V: TRBV29-1; D: -; J: TRBJ2-1; DNA: TGCAGCGTCCTAGCGTCCTACAATGAGCAGTTCTTC; CDR3: CSVLASYNEQFF
size: few; V: TRBV14; D: -; J: TRBJ2-2; DNA: TGTGCCAGCAGCCAACAGGGCCCCGGTCCCGGGGAGCTGTTTTTT; CDR3: CASSQQGPGPGELFF
size: -; V: TRBV19; D: -; J: TRBJ1-1; DNA: TGTGCCAGTAGCCATCAGGGTCCTGAAGCTTTCTTT; CDR3: CASSHQGPEAFF
size: -; V: TRBV11-1; D: -; J: TRBJ1-1; DNA: TGTGCCAGCAGCGCCCGACACGGCACTGAAGCTTTCTTT; CDR3: CASSARHGTEAFF
size: once; V: TRBV7-3; D: -; J: TRBJ1-1; DNA: TGTGCCAGCAGCTTACTCTCCTACACTGAAGCTTTCTTT; CDR3: CASSLLSYTEAFF
size: -; V: TRBV27; D: TRBD2; J: TRBJ2-7; DNA: TGTGCCAGCAGTTTGGGCGGGAGCTACGAGCAGTACTTC; CDR3: CASSLGGSYEQYF
size: -; V: TRBV25-1; D: -; J: TRBJ2-7; DNA: TGTGCCAGCAGTGCCCGGGCCTCGTCCTACGAGCAGTACTTC; CDR3: CASSARASSYEQYF
size: -; V: TRBV7-8; D: TRBD2; J: TRBJ2-3; DNA: TGTGCCGGGTCCTTTAGCGGGAGCACAGATACGCAGTATTTT; CDR3: CAGSFSGSTDTQYF
size: -; V: TRBV6-5; D: -; J: TRBJ2-7; DNA: TGTGCCAGCAGTTACCCAGGGAAGCACGAGCAGTACTTC; CDR3: CASSYPGKHEQYF
size: -; V: TRBV6-4; D: TRBD1; J: TRBJ2-7; DNA: TGTGCCAGCACTATGACAGGGCCCCCGGCCAGGCAGTACTTC; CDR3: CASTMTGPPARQYF
size: -; V: TRBV9; D: TRBD1; J: TRBJ2-2; DNA: TGTGCCAGCAGCCTCGGACAGGGAAACACCGGGGAGCTGTTTTTT; CDR3: CASSLGQGNTGELFF
size: once; V: TRBV7-2; D: -; J: TRBJ1-2; DNA: TGTGCCAGCAGCTTAAGGTCCCTCCCAGGCTACACCTTC; CDR3: CASSLRSLPGYTF
size: -; V: TRBV5-6; D: -; J: TRBJ1-2; DNA: TGTGCCAGCAGCCCGACCCTAACAGCTAACTATGGCTACACCTTC; CDR3: CASSPTLTANYGYTF
size: -; V: TRBV18; D: TRBD2; J: TRBJ2-1; DNA: TGTGCCAGCTCACCACAGAACCGGGGGGACAATGAGCAGTTCTTC; CDR3: CASSPQNRGDNEQFF
size: -; V: TRBV7-2; D: -; J: TRBJ2-5; DNA: TGTGCCAGCAGCGGGACATGGGAGACCCAGTACTTC; CDR3: CASSGTWETQYF
size: -; V: TRBV3-1/TRBV3-2; D: TRBD1; J: TRBJ2-7; DNA: TGTGCCAGCAGCCAAATAGGACAGGGGTGGTACTTC; CDR3: CASSQIGQGWYF
size: -; V: TRBV7-9; D: -; J: TRBJ1-4; DNA: TGTGCCAGCAGCTCCGGACAATTGGCGGGTGAAAAACTGTTTTTT; CDR3: CASSSGQLAGEKLFF
size: -; V: TRBV30; D: -; J: TRBJ2-2; DNA: TGTGCCTGGAGTGTCAGCGGAAACACCGGGGAGCTGTTTTTT; CDR3: CAWSVSGNTGELFF
size: -; V: TRBV19; D: -; J: TRBJ2-1; DNA: TGTGCCAGTAGTATAGAATACAGGGTATACAATGAGCAGTTCTTC; CDR3: CASSIEYRVYNEQFF
size: -; V: TRBV15; D: -; J: TRBJ1-5; DNA: TGTGCCACCAGCAGAAGGTGGACAGTCCCTCATAGCAATCAGCCCAAGCATTTT; CDR3: CATSRRWTVPHSNQPKHF
size: -; V: TRBV19; D: -; J: TRBJ1-1; DNA: TGTGCCAGTACCTGGAGGGAGAACACTGAAGCTTTCTTT; CDR3: CASTWRENTEAFF
size: -; V: TRBV5-5; D: -; J: TRBJ2-7; DNA: TGTGCCAGCAGCTTGACTTCCTACGAGCAGTACTTC; CDR3: CASSLTSYEQYF